This entry lists 5 T cell receptor beta chains sequenced from one sample in a study of T cell responses to AZD1222 COVID-19 vaccine. Here immunoSEQ multiplex PCR was the method, and the copy in TCRdb shows in-frame clones only, minus some. The top ten hold less than 4.5% of the sample, which has 150,000 or so clones, roughly 92% seen once. This specimen was peripheral blood, taken on day 0 of AZD1222 vaccination. These receptors all come from an adult in good health.

The chain has TRBV11-1 and TRBJ2-3; no definite D call. V was clipped by 5 bases and J by 5 bases, with 8 bases between them. The CDR3 is made up of 12 amino acids. CDR1 is SGHAT and CDR2 is FQDESV in the germline V gene (reference sequence). In DNA, the CDR3 is TGTGCCAGCAGCCCCACTGGAGATACGCAGTATTTT. Translating it yields CASSPTGDTQYF.

The rearrangement uses TRBV6-4 and TRBJ2-7, with a weak D call TRBD2 (5 bases). CDR3 length: 13 residues. Germline V gives CDR1 MRHNA, CDR2 SNTAGT. Trimming took 6 bases from V and 5 from J, leaving 14 bases between them. The CDR3 protein is CASSGPSRDEQYF. Here the CDR3 DNA reads TGTGCCAGCAGCGGACCTTCGAGGGACGAGCAGTACTTC.

CDR3 in amino acids: CASLLSSGNTIYF. CDR3 DNA: TGTGCCAGCCTCCTGAGCTCTGGAAACACCATATATTTT. V gene TRBV6-5 combines with J gene TRBJ1-3; D ambiguous. CDR3 size: 13 residues. The V gene's germline CDR1 is MNHEY and CDR2 SVGAGI. V lost 8 bases and J 0 bases, leaving 8 bases between the germline ends.

This chain uses TRBV4-3 with TRBJ1-4; D is undetermined. The CDR3 sequence is 16 residues long. Per the germline V gene, CDR1 is LGHNA and CDR2 is YSLEER. V was pared by 0 bases and J by 5 bases, with 13 bases between. This chain's CDR3 is CASSQDPQIPNEKLFF. The CDR3 coding sequence is TGCGCCAGCAGCCAAGACCCACAGATACCGAATGAAAAACTGTTTTTT.

This clone showed up just a few times. The J gene is TRBJ1-1, the V gene TRBV3-1 (or the pseudogene TRBV3-2); the D is unclear. Germline assignment: CDR1 LGHDT and CDR2 YNNKEL (reference sequence). There are 13 residues in the CDR3. The ends were cut back, 2 bases at V and 4 bases at J, with 8 bases in the middle. CDR3 sequence: CASSQSGATEAFF. In DNA, the CDR3 is TGTGCCAGCAGCCAATCCGGCGCCACTGAAGCTTTCTTT.